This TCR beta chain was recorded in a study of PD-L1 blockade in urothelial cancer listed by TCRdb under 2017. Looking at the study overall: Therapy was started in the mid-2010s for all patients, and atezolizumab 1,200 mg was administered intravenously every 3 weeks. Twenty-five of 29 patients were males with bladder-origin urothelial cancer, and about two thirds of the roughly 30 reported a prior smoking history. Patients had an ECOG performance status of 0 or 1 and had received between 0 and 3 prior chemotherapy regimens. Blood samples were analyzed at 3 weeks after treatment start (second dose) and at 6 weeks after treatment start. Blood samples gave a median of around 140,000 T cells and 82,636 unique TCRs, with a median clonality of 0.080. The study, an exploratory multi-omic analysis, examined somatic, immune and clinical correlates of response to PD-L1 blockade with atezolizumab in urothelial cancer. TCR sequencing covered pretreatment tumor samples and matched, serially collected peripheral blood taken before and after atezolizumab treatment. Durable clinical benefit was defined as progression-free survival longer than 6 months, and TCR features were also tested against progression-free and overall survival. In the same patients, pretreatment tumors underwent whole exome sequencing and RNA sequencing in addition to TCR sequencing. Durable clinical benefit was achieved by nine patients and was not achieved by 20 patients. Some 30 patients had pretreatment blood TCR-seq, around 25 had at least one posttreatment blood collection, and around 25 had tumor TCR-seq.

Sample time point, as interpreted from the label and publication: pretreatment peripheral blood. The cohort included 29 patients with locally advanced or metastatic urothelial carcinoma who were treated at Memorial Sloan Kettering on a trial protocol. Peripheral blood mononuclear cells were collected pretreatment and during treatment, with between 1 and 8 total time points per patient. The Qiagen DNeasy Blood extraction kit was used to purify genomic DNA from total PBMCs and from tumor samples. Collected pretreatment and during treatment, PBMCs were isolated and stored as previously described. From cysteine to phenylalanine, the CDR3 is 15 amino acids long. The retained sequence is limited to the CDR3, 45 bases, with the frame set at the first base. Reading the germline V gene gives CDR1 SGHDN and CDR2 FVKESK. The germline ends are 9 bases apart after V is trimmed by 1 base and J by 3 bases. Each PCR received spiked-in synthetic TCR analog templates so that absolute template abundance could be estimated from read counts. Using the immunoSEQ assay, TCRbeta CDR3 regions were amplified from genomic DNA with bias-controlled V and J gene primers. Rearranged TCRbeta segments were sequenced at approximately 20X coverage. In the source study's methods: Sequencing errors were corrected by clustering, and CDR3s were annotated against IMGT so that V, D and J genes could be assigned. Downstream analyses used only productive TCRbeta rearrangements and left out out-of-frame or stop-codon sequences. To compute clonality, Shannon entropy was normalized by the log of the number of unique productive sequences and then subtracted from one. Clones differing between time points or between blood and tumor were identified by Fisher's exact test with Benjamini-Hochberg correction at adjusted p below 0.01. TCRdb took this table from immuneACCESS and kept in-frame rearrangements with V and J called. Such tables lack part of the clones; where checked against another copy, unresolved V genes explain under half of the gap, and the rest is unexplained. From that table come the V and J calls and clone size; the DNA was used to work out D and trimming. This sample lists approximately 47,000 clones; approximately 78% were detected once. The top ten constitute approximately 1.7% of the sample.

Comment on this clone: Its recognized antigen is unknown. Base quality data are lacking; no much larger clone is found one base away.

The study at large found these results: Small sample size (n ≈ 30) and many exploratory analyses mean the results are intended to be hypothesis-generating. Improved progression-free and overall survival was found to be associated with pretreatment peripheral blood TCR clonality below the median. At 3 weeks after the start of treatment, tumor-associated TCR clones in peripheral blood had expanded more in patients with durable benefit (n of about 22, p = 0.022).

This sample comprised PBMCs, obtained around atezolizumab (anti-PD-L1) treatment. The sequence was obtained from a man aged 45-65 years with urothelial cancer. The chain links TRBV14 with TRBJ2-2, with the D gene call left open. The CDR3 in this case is CASSQVRSYTGELFF. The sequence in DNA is TGTGCCAGCAGCCAAGTAAGGAGTTACACCGGGGAGCTGTTTTTT.